The text below deals with one T cell receptor beta chain. Its specificity is unknown. This entry belongs to a study of shared clonotypes between healthy human individuals. The CDR3 has 16 residues. Researchers ran the assay at a deep level. The data were produced by immunoSEQ multiplex PCR, yet TCRdb's version contains in-frame clones alone and is incomplete. The repertoire includes roughly 680,000 clones, around 70% of them detected once, and less than 2% sits in the top ten. Study outcomes and limitations: Relative to memory subsets, naive subsets generally showed larger estimated richness.

The rearrangement links TRBV21-1 to TRBJ2-7. TRBV21-1 constitutes a pseudogene. The sequencing input was memory CD4+ T cells sorted from blood. Stated subset: CD45RA-negative fraction. This receptor was identified in a woman in her twenties or thirties in good health. CDR3 nucleotide sequence: TGTGCCAGCAGCAAAGTTTACAGCCGGGCGTCCTACGAGCAGTACTTC. As protein: CASSKVYSRASYEQYF.